Presented here are 16 T cell receptor beta chains from one specimen sequenced in a study of spatial heterogeneity in lung cancer. TCRdb recomputed calls from the 5' RACE reads with MiXCR, one row per CDR3 protein. The sample lists 4,000 to 5,500 distinct CDR3 sequences; around 19% were seen once. Specified time point: sample taken at primary tumor resection. Whole RNA, isolated from tumor, nontumor lung or frozen PBMC, was sequenced without prior sorting. This material consisted of normal lung tissue next to the tumor, taken at surgery. These receptors came from a male donor with early-stage non-small cell lung cancer.

This clonotype was observed at least ten times. The chain recombines TRBV12-3 or TRBV12-4 with TRBJ2-5; TRBD1 matches 9 bases. Losses at the gene ends were 4 bases for V and 3 bases for J; bases not matched to a gene: 0. CDR3 length equals 13 residues. The chain's CDR3 is CASSWDREETQYF. The CDR3 DNA sequence: TGTGCCAGCAGTTGGGACAGGGAAGAGACCCAGTACTTC.

In its sample, this clonotype ranks as medium-sized. This chain connects TRBV5-6 to TRBJ2-7, with D maybe TRBD1 (5 bases). Trimming took 4 bases from V and 2 from J, leaving 13 bases between them. CDR3 length: 14 residues. Per the germline V gene, CDR1 is SGHDT and CDR2 is YYEEEE. The CDR3 spells CASSLRLGPYEQYV. The CDR3 nucleotides are TGTGCCAGCAGCCTAAGGCTGGGGCCCTACGAGCAGTACGTC.

CDR3 sequence (DNA): TGTGCCAGCAGCTTTGGTGGAAACACCATATATTTT. Translated: CASSFGGNTIYF. This chain links TRBV7-9 with TRBJ1-3; no reliable D call. Trimming stripped 3 bases from V and 3 bases from J, with 3 bases between. The germline V gene has CDR1 SEHNR and CDR2 FQNEAQ (reference sequence). The CDR3 has 12 amino acids.

This clonotype has ten or more counts. The chain joins TRBV5-1 to TRBJ2-5; 7 positions match TRBD2. V dropped 5 bases and J dropped 2; count of bases not matched to a gene: 9. The CDR3 has 15 residues. Germline lookup yields CDR1 SGHRS and CDR2 YFSETQ. The CDR3 bases are TGCGCCAGCAGACCGAGTCTAGCGGTACAAGAGACCCAGTACTTC. This codes for CASRPSLAVQETQYF.

By sample share, this clonotype is medium-sized. This chain joins TRBV10-3 and TRBJ2-5; 9 positions match TRBD1. Trimming at V came to 2 bases and at J to 5 bases, leaving 9 bases not matched to a gene. Germline V CDR1 and CDR2: ENHRY, SYGVKD. The CDR3 length is 16 residues. This CDR3 is CAISEAGDRVGETQYF. CDR3 sequence (DNA): TGTGCCATCAGTGAGGCAGGGGACAGGGTGGGGGAGACCCAGTACTTC.

The sample holds a few counts of this clonotype. The chain links TRBV5-4 to TRBJ2-1, with a weak D call TRBD1 (7 bases). V dropped 0 bases and J dropped 10 bases, with 14 bases sitting between them. In germline, CDR1 is SGHNT, CDR2 YYREEE (reference sequence). CDR3 length: 14 residues. This CDR3 reads CASSLARGATEQFF. CDR3 coding DNA: TGTGCCAGCAGCTTGGCCAGGGGGGCGACCGAGCAGTTCTTC.

This clonotype ranks as medium-sized. This chain links TRBV28 with TRBJ2-1; TRBD1 or TRBD2 may be the D gene (5 bases each). Per the germline V gene, CDR1 is MDHEN and CDR2 is SYDVKM. V lost 10 bases and J 6 bases, leaving 19 bases between the germline ends. CDR3 length equals 14 residues. CDR3 in DNA: TGTGCCACCTCCCGGGACGGCGACACCAATGAGCAGTTCTTC. Its protein product is CATSRDGDTNEQFF. The variable domain in full, with the rest retrieved from reference TRBV28 and TRBJ2-1, is DVKVTQSSRYLVKRTGEKVFLECVQDMDHENMFWYRQDPGLGLRLIYFSYDVKMKEKGDIPEGYSVSREKKERFSLILESASTNQTSMYLCATSRDGDTNEQFFGPGTRLTVL.

Only a few counts were recorded for this clonotype. The chain has TRBV27 and TRBJ1-1; TRBD1 might be the D (6 bases). V lost 3 bases to trimming and J lost 3 bases, with 17 bases between them. The CDR3 spans 16 residues. The germline CDR1 and CDR2 sequences are MNHEY and SMNVEV (reference sequence). CDR3: CASSFSGHRADTEAFF. CDR3 sequence (DNA): TGTGCCAGCAGTTTCTCTGGTCACAGGGCGGACACTGAAGCTTTCTTT.

This clonotype ranks as medium-sized (0.01 to 0.1%). The chain couples TRBV5-1 to TRBJ2-7; 9 bases are a match to TRBD1. The germline gives CDR1 SGHRS, CDR2 YFSETQ. CDR3 length: 15 amino acids. The junction had 7 bases not matched to a gene; V was cut back by 4 bases and J by 2 bases. The CDR3 loop is CASSPVRQGAYEQYF. The CDR3 region has the DNA TGCGCCAGCAGCCCGGTGAGACAGGGGGCCTACGAGCAGTACTTC.

This clonotype was detected ten times or more. CDR3 amino acids: CATQFGENTDTQYF. In DNA, the CDR3 is TGTGCCACCCAGTTTGGGGAAAACACAGATACGCAGTATTTT. The V and J genes are TRBV10-3 and TRBJ2-3, with D hard to call. The CDR3 sequence is 14 residues long. Germline-derived CDR1 and CDR2 are ENHRY and SYGVKD. Trimming took off 10 bases at V and 2 bases at J, with 16 bases between the two ends.

By frequency in the sample, this clonotype is medium-sized. The chain employs TRBV6-2 or TRBV6-3 and TRBJ1-5; the D gene is possibly TRBD1 (5 bases). V was clipped by 10 bases and J by 6 bases, with 19 bases between them. Germline loops: CDR1 MNHEY, CDR2 SVGEGT. The CDR3 consists of 14 residues. The CDR3 DNA is TGTGCCAACCCTCCGGGGCGTCATAGTCAGCCCCAGCATTTT. Its protein product is CANPPGRHSQPQHF.

The sample holds many counts of this clonotype. V and J are TRBV6-2 or TRBV6-3 and TRBJ2-2, with TRBD2 identical over 10 bases. Germline V gives CDR1 MNHEY, CDR2 SVGEGT. This CDR3 has 16 amino acids. After removal of 8 bases from V and 2 bases from J, the junction contained 8 bases not matched to a gene. This CDR3 reads CASGSGRTFNTGELFF. The CDR3, as DNA: TGTGCCAGCGGTAGCGGGAGGACCTTTAACACCGGGGAGCTGTTTTTT.

Relative to its sample, this clonotype is medium-sized. The rearrangement joins TRBV3-1 to TRBJ1-5, with D unresolved. The germline V and J ends were trimmed by 0 bases and 2 bases, with 5 bases remaining between them. Per the germline V gene, CDR1 is LGHDT and CDR2 is YNNKEL (reference sequence). CDR3 length: 14 residues. This chain's CDR3 is CASSQDFGNQPQHF. Written as DNA, the CDR3 is TGTGCCAGCAGCCAAGATTTCGGCAATCAGCCCCAGCATTTT. Filled out from reference TRBV3-1 and TRBJ1-5, the complete variable domain reads DTAVSQTPKYLVTQMGNDKSIKCEQNLGHDTMYWYKQDSKKFLKIMFSYNNKELIINETVPNRFSPKSPDKAHLNLHINSLELGDSAVYFCASSQDFGNQPQHFGDGTRLSIL.

This clonotype is medium-sized. The CDR3 coding sequence is TGTGCCAGCAGCCAATCGCACACTGAAGCTTTCTTT. This translates into CASSQSHTEAFF. This rearrangement joins TRBV16 to TRBJ1-1; D call uncertain. The CDR3 contains 12 residues. V lost 0 bases and J 3 bases, leaving 2 bases between the germline ends. Germline values: CDR1 KGHSY, CDR2 FQNENV.

Ten or more counts support this clonotype. The chain joins TRBV25-1 to TRBJ2-3; 7 bases agree with TRBD1. The CDR3 runs 13 residues. Germline-derived CDR1 and CDR2 are MGHDK and SYGVNS. Trimming took 10 bases from V and 2 from J; bases not matched to a gene: 6. The CDR3 nucleotides read TGTGCCACCAGGACAGGACCCACAGATACGCAGTATTTT. Protein: CATRTGPTDTQYF.

This clonotype is medium-sized in the sample. Since no conserved phenylalanine or tryptophan closes the CDR3, a read error is the likely cause. The limits of the CDR3 on the DNA are not certain, so only TCRdb's listed CDR3 is given. J is TRBJ2-3 and V is TRBV7-2. Germline-derived CDR1 and CDR2 are SGHTA and FQGNSA. The CDR3 contains 11 residues when both ends are counted. CDR3 residues: CASSSNWTPEM.